This T cell receptor beta chain was recovered during a study of siplizumab effects on memory and regulatory T cells. General study results and limits: The alloresponse seemed to draw substantially on naive T cells, which appeared more diverse than memory cells.

In regard to this clone: Antigen unknown.

Libraries were prepared by immunoSEQ multiplex PCR; TCRdb keeps only in-frame clonotypes and omits some of them. This table has 95,000 to 100,000 clones, about 90% appearing once. The source material was non-Treg CD4+ T cells sorted from blood. This TCR came from a human donor in good health.

The CDR3 DNA is TGTGCCAGCAGCCGCCAAACAGGCGGGGGGACCTACGAGCAGTACTTC. Its translation: CASSRQTGGGTYEQYF. The chain joins TRBV6-6 to TRBJ2-7, with 8 positions matching TRBD2. This CDR3 region has 16 residues. Germline CDR1 is MNHNY and CDR2 is SVGAGI (reference sequence). The V gene end was trimmed by 6 bases and the J gene end by 2 bases; junction bases not matched to a gene: 12.